This is a list of T cell receptor beta chains from one sample in a study of cytomegalovirus exposure and HLA in healthy donors. Libraries were prepared by immunoSEQ multiplex PCR; TCRdb keeps only in-frame clonotypes and omits some of them. The table records over 70,000 clones, 77% of them present only once. Input material: PBMCs. The receptor source for this set is a man aged 30 to 45 in good health and CMV-seronegative. Both conserved end residues are part of each CDR3. The order of the fields is V gene, J gene, clone size, D gene, CDR3 DNA, CDR3 protein. The D gene is left open where the match is weak. Clone size is given for some rows only: seen once, a few or many times, or a class if the clone is expanded.

V: TRBV2; J: TRBJ2-7; size: once; D: .; DNA: TGTGCCAGCAGTGTGGGGACTGCCTACGAGCAGTACTTC; CDR3: CASSVGTAYEQYF
V: TRBV4-3; J: TRBJ2-3; size: .; D: TRBD1; DNA: TGCGCCAGCAGCCAAGAAAGGACAGGGTCGGATACGCAGTATTTT; CDR3: CASSQERTGSDTQYF
V: TRBV2; J: TRBJ1-3; size: few; D: .; DNA: TGTGCCACCGGGAGAGGGTCCGGAAACACCATATATTTT; CDR3: CATGRGSGNTIYF
V: TRBV6-1; J: TRBJ2-3; size: .; D: TRBD2; DNA: TGTGCCAGCAGCGAACTAGCGGGCACTAGCACAGATACGCAGTATTTT; CDR3: CASSELAGTSTDTQYF
V: TRBV15; J: TRBJ1-3; size: .; D: TRBD1; DNA: TGTGCCACCAGCAGAGACCCGACTACAGGGGGGAACACCATATATTTT; CDR3: CATSRDPTTGGNTIYF
V: TRBV7-9; J: TRBJ1-1; size: few; D: .; DNA: TGTGCCAGCAGTCCTTCCACTGAAGCTTTCTTT; CDR3: CASSPSTEAFF
V: TRBV5-4; J: TRBJ2-1; size: .; D: TRBD2; DNA: TGTGCCAGCAGCTTGGGGTCTAGCGGAAACTACAATGAGCAGTTCTTC; CDR3: CASSLGSSGNYNEQFF
V: TRBV18; J: TRBJ2-1; size: .; D: TRBD2; DNA: TGTGCCAGCTCACCCTTACCTAGCGGTAACAATGAGCAGTTCTTC; CDR3: CASSPLPSGNNEQFF
V: TRBV6-4; J: TRBJ1-2; size: few; D: TRBD1; DNA: TGTGCCAGCAGTGAAGGTGGACAGGGGGCTCTATATGGCTACACCTTC; CDR3: CASSEGGQGALYGYTF
V: TRBV10-3; J: TRBJ2-3; size: once; D: .; DNA: TGTGCCGCATTGACGGGGGACGCTAGCACAGATACGCAGTATTTT; CDR3: CAALTGDASTDTQYF
V: TRBV10-3; J: TRBJ2-3; size: .; D: TRBD1; DNA: TGTGCCATTGGGACAGGAGGAGATACGCAGTATTTT; CDR3: CAIGTGGDTQYF
V: TRBV7-9; J: TRBJ2-2; size: .; D: .; DNA: TGTGCCAGCAGCGTCCAGGGTTTCGCCGGGGAGCTGTTTTTT; CDR3: CASSVQGFAGELFF
V: TRBV15; J: TRBJ2-7; size: once; D: .; DNA: TGTGCCACCGGAGACAGCTCCTACGAGCAGTACTTC; CDR3: CATGDSSYEQYF
V: TRBV19; J: TRBJ1-2; size: .; D: .; DNA: TGTGCCAGTAGCTCCTTCGGGGGCTACACCTTC; CDR3: CASSSFGGYTF
V: TRBV5-5; J: TRBJ1-2; size: few; D: TRBD1; DNA: TGTGCCAGCAGCCCGGGGACAGCCAATAACTATGGCTACACCTTC; CDR3: CASSPGTANNYGYTF
V: TRBV18; J: TRBJ2-7; size: .; D: .; DNA: TGTGCCAGCTCACAACGGGAAGAAAAGGACGAGCAGTACTTC; CDR3: CASSQREEKDEQYF
V: TRBV27; J: TRBJ1-1; size: .; D: .; DNA: TGTGCCAGCTCCCTGGGAGGGGGCACTGAAGCTTTCTTT; CDR3: CASSLGGGTEAFF
V: TRBV4-3; J: TRBJ2-3; size: .; D: TRBD2; DNA: TGCGCCAGCAGCCAAGTTGTAGCGGGGAGCACAGATACGCAGTATTTT; CDR3: CASSQVVAGSTDTQYF
V: TRBV27; J: TRBJ2-3; size: .; D: TRBD1; DNA: TGTGCCAGCAGAAGCGAGGGACTGATCCGGGGACAGGGTACAGATACGCAGTATTTT; CDR3: CASRSEGLIRGQGTDTQYF
V: TRBV29-1; J: TRBJ1-1; size: few; D: .; DNA: TGCAGCGTGACAGCGAACACTGAAGCTTTCTTT; CDR3: CSVTANTEAFF
V: TRBV4-2; J: TRBJ1-2; size: .; D: .; DNA: TGTGCCAGCAGCCAAGATTTAAGCCCCTATGGCTACACCTTC; CDR3: CASSQDLSPYGYTF
V: TRBV6-6; J: TRBJ2-1; size: .; D: .; DNA: TGTGCCAGCAGTTACCCCTCCCCTTACAATGAGCAGTTCTTC; CDR3: CASSYPSPYNEQFF
V: TRBV5-1; J: TRBJ2-7; size: .; D: .; DNA: TGCGCCAGCAGCTTGGGCGACAACTCCTACGAGCAGTACTTC; CDR3: CASSLGDNSYEQYF
V: TRBV6-5; J: TRBJ2-7; size: .; D: TRBD2; DNA: TGTGCCACCTGGACTAGCGGGGGGAAGCCGGGGGAGCAGTACTTC; CDR3: CATWTSGGKPGEQYF
V: TRBV7-9; J: TRBJ2-1; size: .; D: .; DNA: TGTGCCAGCAGCTTAGCATCCAGGCTCAGCAATGAGCAGTTCTTC; CDR3: CASSLASRLSNEQFF
V: TRBV6-5; J: TRBJ1-2; size: .; D: TRBD1; DNA: TGTGCCAGTACAACAGGGGTTAGTGGCTACACCTTC; CDR3: CASTTGVSGYTF
V: TRBV6-5; J: TRBJ1-2; size: few; D: TRBD1; DNA: TGTGCCAGCAGGGACAGGGAGTCTGGCTACACCTTC; CDR3: CASRDRESGYTF
V: TRBV4-3; J: TRBJ1-2; size: .; D: TRBD1; DNA: TGCGCCAGCAGCCAAGATTCAACAGGGGCCTATGGCTACACCTTC; CDR3: CASSQDSTGAYGYTF
V: TRBV5-1; J: TRBJ1-4; size: .; D: .; DNA: TGCGCCAGCAGCTTGGGGACTACAACTAATGAAAAACTGTTTTTT; CDR3: CASSLGTTTNEKLFF